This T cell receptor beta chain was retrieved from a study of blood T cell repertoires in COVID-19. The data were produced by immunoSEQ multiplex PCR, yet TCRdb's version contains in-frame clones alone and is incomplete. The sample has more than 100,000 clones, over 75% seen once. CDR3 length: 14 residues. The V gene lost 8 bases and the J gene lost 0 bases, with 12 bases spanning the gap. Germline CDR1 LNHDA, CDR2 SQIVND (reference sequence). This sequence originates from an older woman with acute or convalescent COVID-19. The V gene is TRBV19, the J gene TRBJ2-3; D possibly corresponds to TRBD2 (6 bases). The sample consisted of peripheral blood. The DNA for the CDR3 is TGTGCCAGTGCTGGCGGGGTTAGCACAGATACGCAGTATTTT. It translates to CASAGGVSTDTQYF.